A single sample is the source of the 8 T cell receptor beta chains below, sequenced in a study of blood T cell repertoires in COVID-19 (dated by TCRdb to 2020 to 2021). The protocol used for the library was the immunoSEQ multiplex PCR assay. Imported from immuneACCESS, the table was reduced by TCRdb to in-frame sequences with V and J called. These copies leave out some clones; in studies compared against another copy, an unresolved V gene accounts for under half, and the cause of the remainder is not known. The sample yields a few hundred thousand clones; roughly 88% were counted once. In total, the top ten clones hold approximately 2% of the sample. The sequencing sample was made of PBMCs or T cells enriched from blood (not recorded which). These receptors were obtained from a woman between 45 and 65 years old who had recovered from COVID-19.

This chain joins TRBV7-2 and TRBJ1-5; 7 bases are shared with TRBD1. Trimming at V came to 1 base and at J to 0 bases, leaving 0 bases not matched to a gene. The germline V gene has CDR1 SGHTA and CDR2 FQGNSA. The CDR3 is 15 amino acids. This CDR3 reads CASSLDRGSNQPQHF. The CDR3 nucleotides read TGTGCCAGCAGCTTAGACAGGGGTAGCAATCAGCCCCAGCATTTT.

CDR3 DNA sequence: TGCAGCGTTAACGCCGGGGACAGGGGTTTTCTCGCTTTCTTT. Amino acids: CSVNAGDRGFLAFF. V gene TRBV29-1 combines with J gene TRBJ1-1; 10 bases fit TRBD1. This CDR3 has 14 residues. Germline V CDR1 and CDR2: SQVTM, ANQGSEA. The J segment lost 11 bases and the V segment lost 5 bases, leaving 14 bases of the junction unmatched. Together with reference TRBV29-1 and TRBJ1-1, the CDR3 gives the full variable domain: SAVISQKPSRDICQRGTSLTIQCQVDSQVTMMFWYRQQPGQSLTLIATANQGSEATYESGFVIDKFPISRPNLTFSTLTVSNMSPEDSSIYLCSVNAGDRGFLAFFGQGTRLTVV.

The V call is TRBV20-1, the J call TRBJ2-7, with 7 nucleotides matching TRBD2. The germline CDR1 and CDR2 sequences are DFQATT and SNEGSKA (reference sequence). This CDR3 spans 14 amino acids. J was trimmed by 2 bases and V by 3 bases; bases with no gene match: 7. CDR3 coding DNA: TGCAGTGCTAGTTATGGGAGGGCGGCCTACGAGCAGTACTTC. It translates to CSASYGRAAYEQYF.

V is TRBV5-6 and J is TRBJ1-1, with 7 bases aligning to TRBD1. Germline CDR1 SGHDT, CDR2 YYEEEE. This CDR3 has 14 amino acids. V shed 6 bases and J 0 bases; nucleotides not matched to a gene: 5. Here the CDR3 DNA reads TGTGCCAGCACCCTGGGACAGTTGAACACTGAAGCTTTCTTT. Encoded protein: CASTLGQLNTEAFF.

V and J are TRBV4-2 and TRBJ2-7, with a possible D match to TRBD1 (5 bases). V was trimmed by 0 bases and J by 2 bases, leaving 11 bases between them. The CDR3 is 15 residues long. In germline, CDR1 is LGHNA, CDR2 YNFKEQ. The CDR3 sequence is CASSQEGEYTYEQYF. The DNA of the CDR3 is TGTGCCAGCAGCCAAGAAGGGGAATATACCTACGAGCAGTACTTC.

The chain carries TRBV24-1 and TRBJ2-2; perhaps TRBD1 as D (5 bases). The CDR3 runs 11 residues. V lost 12 bases and J lost 6, with 10 bases in between. The V gene's germline CDR1 is KGHDR and CDR2 SFDVKD. In DNA form, the CDR3 reads TGTGCCGTAGGGGTTCCCGGGGAGCTGTTTTTT. It encodes CAVGVPGELFF.

V gene TRBV12-3 or TRBV12-4 combines with J gene TRBJ2-2, with D possibly matching TRBD1 (5 bases). Trimming left V 1 base short and J 5 bases short, with 5 bases between. The CDR3 runs 13 residues. CDR3 DNA sequence: TGTGCCAGCAGTTTAGAGGGGACCGGGGAGCTGTTTTTT. Protein product: CASSLEGTGELFF.

The V call is TRBV4-1, the J call TRBJ2-1, with D possibly TRBD2 on 5 matching bases. Trimming took 4 bases from V and 8 from J, leaving 15 bases between them. The CDR3 has 14 residues. Germline-derived CDR1 and CDR2 are MGHRA and YSYEKL. CDR3 protein: CASSRSLGDYEQFF. CDR3 bases: TGCGCCAGCAGCCGCTCACTAGGAGACTATGAGCAGTTCTTC.